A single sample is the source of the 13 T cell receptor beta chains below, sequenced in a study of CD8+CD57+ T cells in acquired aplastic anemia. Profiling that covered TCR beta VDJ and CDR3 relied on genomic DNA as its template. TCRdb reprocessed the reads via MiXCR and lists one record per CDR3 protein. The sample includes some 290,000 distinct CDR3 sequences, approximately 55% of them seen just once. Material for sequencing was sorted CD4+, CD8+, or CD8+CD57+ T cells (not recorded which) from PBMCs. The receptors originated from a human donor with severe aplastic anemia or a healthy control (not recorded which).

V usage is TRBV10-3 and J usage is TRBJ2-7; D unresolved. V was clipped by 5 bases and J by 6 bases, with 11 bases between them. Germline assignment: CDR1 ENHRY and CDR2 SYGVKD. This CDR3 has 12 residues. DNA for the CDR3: TGTGCCATCAGTTGGGCAGGCAGCGAGCAGTACTTC. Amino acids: CAISWAGSEQYF.

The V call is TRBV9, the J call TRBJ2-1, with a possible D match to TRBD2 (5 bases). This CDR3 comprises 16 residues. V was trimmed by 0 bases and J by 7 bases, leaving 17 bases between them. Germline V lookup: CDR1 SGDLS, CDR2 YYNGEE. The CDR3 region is CASSVVSGAGLNEQFF. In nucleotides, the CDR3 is TGTGCCAGCAGCGTAGTGTCAGGTGCGGGTCTTAATGAGCAGTTCTTC. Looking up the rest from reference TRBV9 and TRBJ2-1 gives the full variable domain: DSGVTQTPKHLITATGQRVTLRCSPRSGDLSVYWYQQSLDQGLQFLIQYYNGEERAKGNILERFSAQQFPDLHSELNLSSLELGDSALYFCASSVVSGAGLNEQFFGPGTRLTVL.

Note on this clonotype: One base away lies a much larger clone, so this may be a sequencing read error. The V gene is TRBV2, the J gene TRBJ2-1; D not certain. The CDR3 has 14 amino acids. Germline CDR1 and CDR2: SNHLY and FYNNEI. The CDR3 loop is CASSPRGSYNEQLF. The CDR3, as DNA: TGTGCCAGCAGTCCCCGAGGCTCCTACAATGAGCAGCTCTTC.

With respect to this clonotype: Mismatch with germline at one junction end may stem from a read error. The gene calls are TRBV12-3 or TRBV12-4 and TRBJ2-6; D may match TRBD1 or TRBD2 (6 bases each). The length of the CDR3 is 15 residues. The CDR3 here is CASSFEGGGPNVLTF. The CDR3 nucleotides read TGTGCCAGCAGTTTCGAGGGGGGTGGGCCCAACGTCCTGACTTTC.

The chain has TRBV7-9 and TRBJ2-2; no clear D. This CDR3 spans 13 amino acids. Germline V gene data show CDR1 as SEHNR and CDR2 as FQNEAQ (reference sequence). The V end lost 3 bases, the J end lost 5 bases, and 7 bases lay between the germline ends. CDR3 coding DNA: TGTGCCAGCAGCTTGGGTATGACCGGGGAGCTGTTTTTT. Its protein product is CASSLGMTGELFF.

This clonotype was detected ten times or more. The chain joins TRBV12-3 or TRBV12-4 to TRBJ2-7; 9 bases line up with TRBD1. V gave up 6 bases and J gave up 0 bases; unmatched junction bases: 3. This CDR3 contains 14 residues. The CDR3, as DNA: TGTGCCAGCAGCCCGGGACAGGGCTCCTACGAGCAGTACTTC. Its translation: CASSPGQGSYEQYF.

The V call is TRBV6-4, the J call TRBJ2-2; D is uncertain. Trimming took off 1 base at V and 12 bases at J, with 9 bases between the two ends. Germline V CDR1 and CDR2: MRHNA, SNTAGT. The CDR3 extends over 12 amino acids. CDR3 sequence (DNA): TGTGCCAGCAGTGACTACAAGAGAAAGCTGTTTTTT. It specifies CASSDYKRKLFF.

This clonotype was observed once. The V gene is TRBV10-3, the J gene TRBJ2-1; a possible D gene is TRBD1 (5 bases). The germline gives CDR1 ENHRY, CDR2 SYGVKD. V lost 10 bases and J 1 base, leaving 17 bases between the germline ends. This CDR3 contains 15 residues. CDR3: CATKPRGQSYNEQFF. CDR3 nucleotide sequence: TGTGCCACCAAGCCAAGGGGCCAATCCTACAATGAGCAGTTCTTC.

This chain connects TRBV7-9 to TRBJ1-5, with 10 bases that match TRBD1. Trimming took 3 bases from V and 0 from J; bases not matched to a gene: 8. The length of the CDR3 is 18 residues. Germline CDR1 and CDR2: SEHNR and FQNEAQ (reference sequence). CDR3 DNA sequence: TGTGCCAGCAGCTTGGGACAGGGGATCCCTTATAGCAATCAGCCCCAGCATTTT. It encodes CASSLGQGIPYSNQPQHF. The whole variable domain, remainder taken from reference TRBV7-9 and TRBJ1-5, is DTGVSQNPRHKITKRGQNVTFRCDPISEHNRLYWYRQTLGQGPEFLTYFQNEAQLEKSRLLSDRFSAERPKGSFSTLEIQRTEQGDSAMYLCASSLGQGIPYSNQPQHFGDGTRLSIL.

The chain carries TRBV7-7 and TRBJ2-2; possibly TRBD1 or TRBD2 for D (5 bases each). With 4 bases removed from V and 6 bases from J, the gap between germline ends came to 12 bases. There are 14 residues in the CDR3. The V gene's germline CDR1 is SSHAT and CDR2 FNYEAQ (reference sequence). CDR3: CASSYLRGPGELFF. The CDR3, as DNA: TGTGCCAGCAGCTACCTGAGGGGACCCGGGGAGCTGTTTTTT.

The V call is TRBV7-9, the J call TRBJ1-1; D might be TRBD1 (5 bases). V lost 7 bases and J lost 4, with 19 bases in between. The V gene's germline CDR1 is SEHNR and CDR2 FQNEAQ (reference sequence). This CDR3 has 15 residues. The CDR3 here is CASTTTLGGGTEAFF. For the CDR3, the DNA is TGTGCCAGCACCACGACGTTGGGGGGAGGCACTGAAGCTTTCTTT.

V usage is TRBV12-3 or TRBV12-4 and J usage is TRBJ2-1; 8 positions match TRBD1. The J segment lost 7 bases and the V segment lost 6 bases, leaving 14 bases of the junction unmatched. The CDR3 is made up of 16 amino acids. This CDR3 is CASSPYAGTGYNEQFF. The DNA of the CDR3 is TGTGCCAGCAGCCCATACGCCGGGACAGGCTATAATGAGCAGTTCTTC.

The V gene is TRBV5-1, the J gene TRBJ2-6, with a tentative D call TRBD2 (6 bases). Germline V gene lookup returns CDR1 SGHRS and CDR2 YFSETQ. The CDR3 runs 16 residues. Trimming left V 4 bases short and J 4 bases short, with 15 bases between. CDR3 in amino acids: CASSPKGLAGANVLTF. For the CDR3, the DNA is TGCGCCAGCAGCCCCAAGGGGCTAGCGGGGGCCAACGTCCTGACTTTC. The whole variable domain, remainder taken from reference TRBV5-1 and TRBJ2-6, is KAGVTQTPRYLIKTRGQQVTLSCSPISGHRSVSWYQQTPGQGLQFLFEYFSETQRNKGNFPGRFSGRQFSNSRSEMNVSTLELGDSALYLCASSPKGLAGANVLTFGAGSRLTVL.